The clone carrying this TCR beta chain was seen a handful of times. Via MiXCR, TCRdb re-called the 5' RACE reads, giving one row per CDR3 protein. The repertoire holds about 470,000 distinct CDR3 sequences, with 20% to 25% as singletons. The sample comes from a study of identical twins. Looked up from germline, CDR1 is SGHVS and CDR2 is FQNEAQ. The ends lost 3 bases at V and 1 base at J; junction bases unmatched: 18. CDR3 length: 20 residues. With no exceptions, donors were healthy Caucasians. In addition, the sample was reused for a study of T cells expressing NK-cell markers.

The receptor's source is a woman aged 18-35 years in good health. Material for sequencing was CD4+ T cells sorted from blood. V and J are TRBV7-8 and TRBJ2-3, with 8 bases aligning to TRBD2. The DNA of the CDR3 is TGTGCCAGCAGCTTGGGACTAGAGATCCCTCCCAACCTCGGCACAGATACGCAGTATTTT. Its translation: CASSLGLEIPPNLGTDTQYF.